This passage covers 5 T cell receptor beta chains from one sample sequenced in a study of T cell responses to AZD1222 COVID-19 vaccine. Libraries were prepared by immunoSEQ multiplex PCR; TCRdb keeps only in-frame clonotypes and omits some of them. This table holds approximately 64,000 clones, 75% to 95% found once. The material was peripheral blood, obtained 28 days after the second dose of the MenACWY control vaccine. The receptors derive from an adult who received the MenACWY meningococcal vaccine as a control.

This chain uses TRBV24-1 with TRBJ1-5, with D unresolved. The CDR3 is 14 residues long. The germline CDR1 and CDR2 sequences are KGHDR and SFDVKD. Trimming cost V 4 bases and J 7 bases, with 13 bases left between them. CDR3 bases: TGTGCCACCAGTGAGGCCGGCAAGCTCCAGCCCCAGCATTTT. It specifies CATSEAGKLQPQHF.

The chain carries TRBV10-3 and TRBJ1-5; D ambiguous. The CDR3 is made up of 13 amino acids. In germline, CDR1 is ENHRY, CDR2 SYGVKD. V shed 7 bases and J shed 3 bases, with 10 bases lying between them. CDR3 sequence reads: CAITGQVNQPQHF. The CDR3 coding sequence is TGTGCCATCACTGGGCAGGTCAATCAGCCCCAGCATTTT.

The rearrangement links TRBV27 to TRBJ2-7, with 7 bases that match TRBD2. Germline CDR1 and CDR2: MNHEY and SMNVEV (reference sequence). The V and J ends lost 4 bases and 4 bases, in that order; junction bases with no gene match: 7. This CDR3 comprises 14 residues. CDR3 in amino acids: CASSSAGEGYEQYF. In DNA, the CDR3 is TGTGCCAGCAGTTCGGCGGGAGAGGGGTACGAGCAGTACTTC.

The genes are TRBV27 and TRBJ1-5; D unclear. Trimming took off 0 bases at V and 4 bases at J, with 4 bases between the two ends. There are 13 residues in the CDR3. Germline V gene lookup returns CDR1 MNHEY and CDR2 SMNVEV (reference sequence). CDR3 nucleotide sequence: TGTGCCAGCAGTTTATCACGAAATCAGCCCCAGCATTTT. This gives the protein CASSLSRNQPQHF.

The chain uses TRBV2 and TRBJ2-2, with D possibly matching TRBD2 (5 bases). Per the germline V gene, CDR1 is SNHLY and CDR2 is FYNNEI. The CDR3 loop spans 14 amino acids. Trimming shortened V by 6 bases and J by 4 bases, and 12 bases separated the two germline ends. CDR3 sequence (DNA): TGTGCCAGCAGCGGTCGGGGTGGCACCGGGGAGCTGTTTTTT. Translation gives CASSGRGGTGELFF.